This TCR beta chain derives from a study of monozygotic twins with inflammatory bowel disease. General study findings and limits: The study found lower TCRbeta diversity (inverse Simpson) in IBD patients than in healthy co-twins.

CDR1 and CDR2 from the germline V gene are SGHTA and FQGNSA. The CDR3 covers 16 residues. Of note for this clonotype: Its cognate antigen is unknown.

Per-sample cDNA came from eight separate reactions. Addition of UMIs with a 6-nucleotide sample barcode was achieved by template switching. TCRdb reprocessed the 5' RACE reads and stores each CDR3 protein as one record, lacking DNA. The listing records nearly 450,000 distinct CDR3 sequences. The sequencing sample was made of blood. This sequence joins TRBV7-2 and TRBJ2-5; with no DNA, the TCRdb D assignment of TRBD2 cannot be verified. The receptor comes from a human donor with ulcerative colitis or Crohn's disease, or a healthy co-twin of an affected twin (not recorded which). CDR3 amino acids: CASSSGIAGGQETQYF.